The 30 T cell receptor beta chains below were found in one sample sequenced in a study of shared clonotypes between healthy human individuals. Using immunoSEQ multiplex PCR, the repertoire was profiled, and TCRdb retains in-frame clones only, with some absent. The table lists over 2 million clones, over 85% of them singletons. The sample comprised naive CD4+ T cells sorted from blood. Subset reported: CD45RA+ positively selected. Receptors were obtained from a man aged 18 to 35 in good health.

V gene TRBV10-1 combines with J gene TRBJ2-7; TRBD2 agrees at 7 bases. In germline, CDR1 is WNHNN, CDR2 SYGVQD (reference sequence). V shed 3 bases and J 7 bases; nucleotides not matched to a gene: 9. This CDR3 spans 14 amino acids. The CDR3 bases are TGCGCCAGCAGTGAAGACAGACGGGGAGGGGAGCAGTACTTC. Translating it yields CASSEDRRGGEQYF.

A note on this clone: Other DNA variants within this sample encode the same CDR3. The genes are TRBV29-1 and TRBJ2-7; D may correspond to TRBD1 or TRBD2 (7 bases each). V was cut by 3 bases and J by 4 bases, with 10 bases left in between. The CDR3 totals 12 residues. Looked up from germline, CDR1 is SQVTM and CDR2 is ANQGSEA. CDR3: CSVEQGGYEQYF. The CDR3 region has the DNA TGCAGCGTTGAGCAGGGGGGGTACGAGCAGTACTTC.

This clone was detected only once. This chain connects TRBV30 to TRBJ1-3; unclear D gene. Trimming took off 1 base at V and 2 bases at J, with 15 bases between the two ends. The CDR3 contains 16 residues. Germline lookup yields CDR1 GTSNPN and CDR2 SVGIG (reference sequence). The CDR3 spells CAWSAPDWRTGNTIYF. CDR3 in DNA: TGTGCCTGGAGTGCTCCCGATTGGAGAACTGGAAACACCATATATTTT. The entire variable domain, with the rest obtained from reference TRBV30 and TRBJ1-3, is as follows: SQTIHQWPATLVQPVGSPLSLECTVEGTSNPNLYWYRQAAGRGLQLLFYSVGIGQISSEVPQNLSASRPQDRQFILSSKKLLLSDSGFYLCAWSAPDWRTGNTIYFGEGSWLTVV.

J is TRBJ1-2 and V is TRBV29-1; 7 positions agree with TRBD1. Trimming removed 3 bases from V and 8 bases from J; junction bases left unmatched: 12. Germline CDR1 is SQVTM and CDR2 is ANQGSEA. This CDR3 has 14 residues. CDR3 amino acids: CSVEGTAGVGGYTF. The CDR3, as DNA: TGCAGCGTTGAGGGGACAGCGGGGGTGGGAGGCTACACCTTC.

The rearrangement joins TRBV27 to TRBJ1-6; D uncertain. V lost 4 bases to trimming and J lost 8 bases, with 12 bases between them. Germline V gene sequence: CDR1 MNHEY, CDR2 SMNVEV (reference sequence). The CDR3 extends over 14 amino acids. This CDR3 is CASSWVIRDSPLHF. The CDR3 DNA follows: TGTGCCAGCAGTTGGGTTATTCGGGATTCACCCCTCCACTTT.

The CDR3 protein is CASSEAPRAYGYTF. CDR3 nucleotide sequence: TGTGCCAGCAGTGAAGCGCCGCGGGCCTATGGCTACACCTTC. The chain has TRBV2 and TRBJ1-2; no clear D gene. Per the germline V gene, CDR1 is SNHLY and CDR2 is FYNNEI. This CDR3 comprises 14 residues. Trimming removed 0 bases at V and 4 bases at J, with 9 bases between.

The V gene is TRBV18, the J gene TRBJ1-2; D is undetermined. Germline CDR1 and CDR2: KGHSH and LQKENI. The CDR3 runs to 15 residues. Trimming removed 2 bases from V and 2 bases from J, with 12 bases in between. This chain's CDR3 is CASSPMEVINYGYTF. For the CDR3, the DNA is TGTGCCAGCTCACCAATGGAAGTTATCAACTATGGCTACACCTTC.

This chain joins TRBV5-1 and TRBJ1-2; 10 bases map to TRBD1. CDR1 SGHRS and CDR2 YFSETQ come from the germline V gene. CDR3 length: 17 residues. V lost 0 bases and J lost 12; bases outside the gene matches: 17. Here the CDR3 reads CASSLAGQGVSSRGDTF. For the CDR3, the DNA is TGCGCCAGCAGCTTGGCTGGACAGGGGGTAAGCTCGAGAGGCGACACCTTC.

V usage is TRBV28 and J usage is TRBJ1-2; D uncertain. This CDR3 is built from 10 residues. Trimming removed 8 bases from V and 6 bases from J, with 7 bases in between. In germline, CDR1 is MDHEN, CDR2 SYDVKM. CDR3 region: CASAGDGYTF. The CDR3 DNA follows: TGTGCCAGCGCTGGTGATGGCTACACCTTC.

V usage is TRBV6-1 and J usage is TRBJ2-7, with a weak D call TRBD1 (5 bases). Germline V gene sequence: CDR1 MNHNS, CDR2 SASEGT. The CDR3 has 15 amino acids. Between the trimmed V and J ends, which lost 6 bases and 0 bases, there was a span of 15 bases. CDR3: CASRANIDSSYEQYF. In DNA form, the CDR3 reads TGTGCCAGCAGAGCAAATATCGACAGCTCCTACGAGCAGTACTTC.

This clone appeared a few times. Other nucleotide sequences from this sample produce the same CDR3. V usage is TRBV5-1 and J usage is TRBJ2-2; 7 nucleotides agree with TRBD2. The V gene's germline CDR1 is SGHRS and CDR2 YFSETQ. V was clipped by 0 bases and J by 4 bases; unmatched bases: 0. The CDR3 length is 14 residues. DNA for the CDR3: TGCGCCAGCAGCTTGGGCGGGAGCACCGGGGAGCTGTTTTTT. Protein: CASSLGGSTGELFF.

A word on this clone: The same CDR3 is also encoded by other DNA sequences in this sample. The V call is TRBV18, the J call TRBJ1-3; D might be TRBD1 (5 bases). CDR3 length: 15 amino acids. Germline lookup yields CDR1 KGHSH and CDR2 LQKENI. Trimming cost V 0 bases and J 0 bases, with 6 bases left between them. The CDR3: CASSPPGLSGNTIYF. DNA for the CDR3: TGTGCCAGCTCACCACCGGGGCTCTCTGGAAACACCATATATTTT.

V usage is TRBV18 and J usage is TRBJ2-1; 9 nucleotides match TRBD1. V shed 4 bases and J 8 bases; nucleotides not matched to a gene: 9. Germline V lookup: CDR1 KGHSH, CDR2 LQKENI. The CDR3 sequence is 15 residues long. CDR3: CASSLRQGETHEQFF. The DNA for the CDR3 is TGTGCCAGCTCACTGCGACAGGGGGAAACCCATGAGCAGTTCTTC.

V and J are TRBV7-9 and TRBJ2-7, with D unclear. Trimming stripped 5 bases from V and 4 bases from J, with 6 bases between. This CDR3 spans 11 amino acids. CDR1 and CDR2 from the germline V gene are SEHNR and FQNEAQ (reference sequence). The CDR3 spells CASSPFYEQYF. Here the CDR3 DNA reads TGTGCCAGCAGCCCCTTTTACGAGCAGTACTTC.

The genes are TRBV4-2 and TRBJ1-4; a possible D gene is TRBD1 (6 bases). There are 17 residues in the CDR3. Per the germline V gene, CDR1 is LGHNA and CDR2 is YNFKEQ. V lost 0 bases and J lost 2, with 13 bases in between. CDR3 residues: CASSQEIQGPTNEKLFF. The CDR3 DNA follows: TGTGCCAGCAGCCAAGAGATACAGGGCCCTACTAATGAAAAACTGTTTTTT.

This clone was recorded only once. V usage is TRBV30 and J usage is TRBJ2-2; D is unclear. V was trimmed by 1 base and J by 7 bases, leaving 19 bases between them. The CDR3 is made up of 16 amino acids. The germline V gene has CDR1 GTSNPN and CDR2 SVGIG (reference sequence). CDR3 protein: CAWSAPQGPVIGELFF. The CDR3 DNA reads TGTGCCTGGAGTGCCCCCCAAGGGCCGGTTATCGGGGAGCTGTTTTTT.

The V call is TRBV7-2, the J call TRBJ1-1, with D unclear. V was cut by 1 base and J by 1 base, with 10 bases left in between. This CDR3 region has 15 residues. Germline-derived CDR1 and CDR2 are SGHTA and FQGNSA. DNA for the CDR3: TGTGCCAGCAGCTTAGTGGGTGACTGGAACACTGAAGCTTTCTTT. Its protein product is CASSLVGDWNTEAFF.

The table lists this clone with a count of one. The chain has TRBV28 and TRBJ1-2; D perhaps matches TRBD1 (5 bases). Between the trimmed V and J ends, which lost 6 bases and 8 bases, there was a span of 22 bases. Germline CDR1 is MDHEN and CDR2 is SYDVKM. This CDR3 region has 15 residues. The CDR3 sequence: CASSRLPGPGSGYTF. CDR3 in DNA: TGTGCCAGCAGCCGCCTACCGGGACCGGGCTCCGGCTACACCTTC.

Concerning this clone: At the DNA level, this CDR3 is encoded by other sequences in the same sample as well. The rearrangement uses TRBV5-1 and TRBJ2-2; D is undetermined. Germline V gives CDR1 SGHRS, CDR2 YFSETQ. Trimming took off 0 bases at V and 2 bases at J, with 8 bases between the two ends. CDR3 length: 15 residues. CDR3 coding DNA: TGCGCCAGCAGCTTGGGTACAGCTAACACCGGGGAGCTGTTTTTT. Amino acid sequence: CASSLGTANTGELFF. The full variable domain, completed using reference TRBV5-1 and TRBJ2-2, is KAGVTQTPRYLIKTRGQQVTLSCSPISGHRSVSWYQQTPGQGLQFLFEYFSETQRNKGNFPGRFSGRQFSNSRSEMNVSTLELGDSALYLCASSLGTANTGELFFGEGSRLTVL.

Worth noting for this clone: Other DNA sequences in this sample translate to the same CDR3. The chain recombines TRBV30 with TRBJ1-4; TRBD1 is a possible D gene (5 bases). Trimming took off 1 base at V and 8 bases at J, with 11 bases between the two ends. The CDR3 loop spans 13 amino acids. Germline-derived CDR1 and CDR2 are GTSNPN and SVGIG (reference sequence). The CDR3 region is CAWSGQEGEKLFF. The DNA for the CDR3 is TGTGCCTGGAGTGGGCAGGAGGGGGAAAAACTGTTTTTT.

This rearrangement joins TRBV9 to TRBJ2-6; 9 bases agree with TRBD1. The CDR3 has 17 residues. Trimming took 4 bases from V and 2 from J; bases not matched to a gene: 7. CDR1 is SGDLS, CDR2 YYNGEE, per germline. The CDR3 region is CASSSRQGEAGANVLTF. CDR3 coding DNA: TGTGCCAGCAGCTCCCGACAGGGGGAGGCTGGGGCCAACGTCCTGACTTTC. The complete variable domain, with remaining parts taken from reference TRBV9 and TRBJ2-6, reads DSGVTQTPKHLITATGQRVTLRCSPRSGDLSVYWYQQSLDQGLQFLIQYYNGEERAKGNILERFSAQQFPDLHSELNLSSLELGDSALYFCASSSRQGEAGANVLTFGAGSRLTVL.

As regards this clone: One end of the junction is discordant with germline, which a read error may explain. The rearrangement uses TRBV18 and TRBJ2-3, with D possibly being TRBD1 or TRBD2 (5 bases each). The CDR3 is 15 residues long. The germline V gene encodes CDR1 KGHSH and CDR2 LQKENI. The CDR3: CASSSPGRGTDTQYF. The CDR3 DNA follows: TGTGCCAGCTCATCACCGGGACGAGGGACAGATACGCAGTATTTT.

The chain has TRBV5-4 and TRBJ2-5; tentative D call: TRBD2 (6 bases). The germline gives CDR1 SGHNT, CDR2 YYREEE (reference sequence). The CDR3 is 13 amino acids. The germline V and J ends were trimmed by 1 base and 5 bases, with 9 bases remaining between them. DNA for the CDR3: TGTGCCAGCAGCTTGCCGGGAGTGGAGACCCAGTACTTC. Translation gives CASSLPGVETQYF.

This clone was seen just once. The gene calls are TRBV5-1 and TRBJ2-7, with D uncertain. With 4 bases removed from V and 4 bases from J, the gap between germline ends came to 15 bases. The V gene's germline CDR1 is SGHRS and CDR2 YFSETQ. CDR3 length: 14 amino acids. CDR3 protein: CASSADGPSYEQYF. The CDR3 DNA reads as TGCGCCAGCAGCGCGGACGGACCCTCTTACGAGCAGTACTTC.

The V gene is TRBV7-2, the J gene TRBJ2-2; 8 bases are a match to TRBD1. V gave up 5 bases and J gave up 5 bases; unmatched junction bases: 7. This CDR3 region has 15 residues. From germline, CDR1 is SGHTA and CDR2 FQGNSA. The CDR3 region is CASSVQGDWTGELFF. CDR3 DNA: TGTGCCAGCAGCGTACAGGGGGACTGGACCGGGGAGCTGTTTTTT. The full variable domain, in which reference TRBV7-2 and TRBJ2-2 provide the parts outside the CDR3, is GAGVSQSPSNKVTEKGKDVELRCDPISGHTALYWYRQSLGQGLEFLIYFQGNSAPDKSGLPSDRFSAERTGGSVSTLTIQRTQQEDSAVYLCASSVQGDWTGELFFGEGSRLTVL.

CDR3 DNA sequence: TGCGCCAGCAGCGCCGGACAGGGGAAGGACGAGCAGTACTTC. Translating it yields CASSAGQGKDEQYF. The J gene is TRBJ2-7, the V gene TRBV5-1; 9 bases align to TRBD1. With V trimmed by 4 bases and J by 5 bases, 7 bases remained unmatched. Germline V gene data show CDR1 as SGHRS and CDR2 as YFSETQ. This CDR3 region has 14 residues.

This clone occurred once. The chain has TRBV10-1 and TRBJ2-5; D unresolved. The CDR3 totals 13 residues. V lost 5 bases and J lost 5, with 12 bases in between. CDR1 is WNHNN, CDR2 SYGVQD, per germline (reference sequence). The CDR3 sequence: CASSSNEDETQYF. The DNA for the CDR3 is TGCGCCAGCAGTTCTAATGAAGATGAGACCCAGTACTTC.

The chain uses TRBV10-2 and TRBJ2-2; 10 bases line up with TRBD1. The V segment lost 8 bases and the J segment 0 bases; nucleotides outside the gene matches: 30. The CDR3 sequence is 24 residues long. Germline-derived CDR1 and CDR2 are WSHSY and SAAADI. The CDR3 region is CASLKVRGKIPGQGISANTGELFF. The DNA of the CDR3 is TGCGCCAGCTTAAAGGTCCGGGGGAAAATCCCGGGACAGGGGATCTCTGCGAACACCGGGGAGCTGTTTTTT.

The V gene is TRBV18, the J gene TRBJ2-7; D may correspond to TRBD1 or TRBD2 (5 bases each). Germline V gene lookup returns CDR1 KGHSH and CDR2 LQKENI. The CDR3 loop spans 18 amino acids. The V end was cut by 2 bases, the J end by 2 bases, with 22 bases between. The CDR3 bases are TGTGCCAGCTCACCAACCCGGGACCCACAAGCTAGGCCCTACGAGCAGTACTTC. Encoded protein: CASSPTRDPQARPYEQYF.

Only one count was recorded for this clone. V usage is TRBV5-1 and J usage is TRBJ2-4, with no clear D. The V gene lost 0 bases and the J gene lost 9 bases, with 13 bases spanning the gap. The CDR3 is 14 residues long. Germline V gene lookup returns CDR1 SGHRS and CDR2 YFSETQ. CDR3 amino acids: CASSLAPDPSIQYF. The CDR3 DNA reads TGCGCCAGCAGCTTGGCGCCCGACCCCAGCATTCAGTACTTC.